This TCR beta chain was recorded in a study of shared T cell receptors in the human thymus. Sequencing was performed with immunoSEQ multiplex PCR; in TCRdb, only in-frame clones are kept and a portion is missing. The sample lists 650,000 to 950,000 clones; 80% to 90% were seen once. The V gene lost 2 bases and the J gene lost 6 bases, with 22 bases spanning the gap. CDR1 SGHRS and CDR2 YFSETQ come from the germline V gene. The CDR3 extends over 17 amino acids. This sample also belongs to another study, concerning human thymus T cells. From that study: Healthy Finnish infants having corrective surgery for congenital heart defects served as donors. Surgeons resected thymus tissue during corrective heart surgery. Seemingly biased V and J gene usage marked thymic and blood repertoires. Related research described strongly overlapping thymic repertoires in unrelated people.

The V call is TRBV5-1, the J call TRBJ2-3, with D possibly being TRBD2 (6 bases). This sequence originates from a girl under three years old with a congenital heart defect. Sample: thymocytes. The CDR3 DNA reads TGCGCCAGCAGCTTCCTGGGCACCTGGAGGGCCGGGGATACGCAGTATTTT. Its translation is CASSFLGTWRAGDTQYF.